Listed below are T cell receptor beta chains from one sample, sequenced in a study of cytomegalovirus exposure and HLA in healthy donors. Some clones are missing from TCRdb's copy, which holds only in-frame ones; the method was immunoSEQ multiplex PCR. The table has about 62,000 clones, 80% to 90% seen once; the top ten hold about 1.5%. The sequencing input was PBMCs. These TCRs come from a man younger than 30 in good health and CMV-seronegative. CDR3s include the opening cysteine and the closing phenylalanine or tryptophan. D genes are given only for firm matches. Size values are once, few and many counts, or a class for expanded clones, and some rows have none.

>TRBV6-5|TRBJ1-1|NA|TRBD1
TGTGCCAGCAGCCACGACATGACAGGGGGCACTGAAGCTTTCTTT
CASSHDMTGGTEAFF
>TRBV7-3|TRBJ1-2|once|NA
TGTGCCAGCAGCTTAGCAATAGGGGATGGCTACACCTTC
CASSLAIGDGYTF
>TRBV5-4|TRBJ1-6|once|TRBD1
TGTGCCAGCAGTTACACAGGGGAATCACCCCTCCACTTT
CASSYTGESPLHF
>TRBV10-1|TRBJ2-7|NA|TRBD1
TGCGCCAGCAGCGCCGGGACAGCCTACGAGCAGTACTTC
CASSAGTAYEQYF
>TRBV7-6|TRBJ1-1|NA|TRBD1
TGTGCCAGCAGTCCAGGGGGCGCGAACACTGAAGCTTTCTTT
CASSPGGANTEAFF
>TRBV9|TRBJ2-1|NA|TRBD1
TGTGCCGTCCCCAGGGGGCTTAACAATGAGCAGTTCTTC
CAVPRGLNNEQFF
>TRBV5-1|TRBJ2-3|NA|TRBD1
TGCGCCAGCACAAGGGGGCTTAGCACAGATACGCAGTATTTT
CASTRGLSTDTQYF
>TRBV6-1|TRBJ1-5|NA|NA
TGTGCCAGCAGTGAGTGGAGGAGCAATCAGCCCCAGCATTTT
CASSEWRSNQPQHF
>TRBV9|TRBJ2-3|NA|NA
TGTGCCAGCAGCGTAGATCTAGATACGCAGTATTTT
CASSVDLDTQYF
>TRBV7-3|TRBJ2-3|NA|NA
TGTGCCAGCAGCGACTCGGGGGATACGCAGTATTTT
CASSDSGDTQYF
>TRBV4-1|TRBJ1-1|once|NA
TGCGCCAGCCACCCCTACCAGGGGAGCCCTGAAGCTTTCTTT
CASHPYQGSPEAFF
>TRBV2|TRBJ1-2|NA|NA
TGTGCCAGCAGTGAAGGGCAGCGAGCGTATGGCTACACCTTC
CASSEGQRAYGYTF
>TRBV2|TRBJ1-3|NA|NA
TGTGCCAGCCGCGGGGGGGGAAACACCATATATTTT
CASRGGGNTIYF
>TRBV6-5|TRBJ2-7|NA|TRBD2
TGTGCCAGCAGTTACTCCAGCGGGGGGGCTTGGGAGCAGTACTTC
CASSYSSGGAWEQYF
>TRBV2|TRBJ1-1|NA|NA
TGTGCCAGCAGTGAAACATGGAGGAACACTGAAGCTTTCTTT
CASSETWRNTEAFF
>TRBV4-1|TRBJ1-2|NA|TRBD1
TGCGCCAGCAGCCAGGGCCCAGGGACAGGATATGGCTACACCTTC
CASSQGPGTGYGYTF
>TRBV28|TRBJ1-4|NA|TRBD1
TGTGCCAGCACCGAGCCGGGACAGGGGGCAGCTAATGAAAAACTGTTTTTT
CASTEPGQGAANEKLFF
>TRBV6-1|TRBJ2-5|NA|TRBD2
TGTGCCAGCAGGGGGCTAGCGGGCGTCCAAGAGACCCAGTACTTC
CASRGLAGVQETQYF
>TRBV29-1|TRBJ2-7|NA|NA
TGCAGCGTGAGGGGGACTGCTCAGCGGGGTGTGGTAATCGGTTACGAGCAGTACTTC
CSVRGTAQRGVVIGYEQYF
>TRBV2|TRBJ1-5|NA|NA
TGTGCCAGCAGCGACGACCCCCAGGGAGGAGGACAGCCCCAGCATTTT
CASSDDPQGGGQPQHF
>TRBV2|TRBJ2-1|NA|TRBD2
TGTGCCAGCATAGAGGGCCGGGGGGGTTACAATGAGCAGTTCTTC
CASIEGRGGYNEQFF
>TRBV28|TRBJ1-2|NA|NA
TGTGCCAGCAGTCTGGACAGCGGATATGGCTACACCTTC
CASSLDSGYGYTF